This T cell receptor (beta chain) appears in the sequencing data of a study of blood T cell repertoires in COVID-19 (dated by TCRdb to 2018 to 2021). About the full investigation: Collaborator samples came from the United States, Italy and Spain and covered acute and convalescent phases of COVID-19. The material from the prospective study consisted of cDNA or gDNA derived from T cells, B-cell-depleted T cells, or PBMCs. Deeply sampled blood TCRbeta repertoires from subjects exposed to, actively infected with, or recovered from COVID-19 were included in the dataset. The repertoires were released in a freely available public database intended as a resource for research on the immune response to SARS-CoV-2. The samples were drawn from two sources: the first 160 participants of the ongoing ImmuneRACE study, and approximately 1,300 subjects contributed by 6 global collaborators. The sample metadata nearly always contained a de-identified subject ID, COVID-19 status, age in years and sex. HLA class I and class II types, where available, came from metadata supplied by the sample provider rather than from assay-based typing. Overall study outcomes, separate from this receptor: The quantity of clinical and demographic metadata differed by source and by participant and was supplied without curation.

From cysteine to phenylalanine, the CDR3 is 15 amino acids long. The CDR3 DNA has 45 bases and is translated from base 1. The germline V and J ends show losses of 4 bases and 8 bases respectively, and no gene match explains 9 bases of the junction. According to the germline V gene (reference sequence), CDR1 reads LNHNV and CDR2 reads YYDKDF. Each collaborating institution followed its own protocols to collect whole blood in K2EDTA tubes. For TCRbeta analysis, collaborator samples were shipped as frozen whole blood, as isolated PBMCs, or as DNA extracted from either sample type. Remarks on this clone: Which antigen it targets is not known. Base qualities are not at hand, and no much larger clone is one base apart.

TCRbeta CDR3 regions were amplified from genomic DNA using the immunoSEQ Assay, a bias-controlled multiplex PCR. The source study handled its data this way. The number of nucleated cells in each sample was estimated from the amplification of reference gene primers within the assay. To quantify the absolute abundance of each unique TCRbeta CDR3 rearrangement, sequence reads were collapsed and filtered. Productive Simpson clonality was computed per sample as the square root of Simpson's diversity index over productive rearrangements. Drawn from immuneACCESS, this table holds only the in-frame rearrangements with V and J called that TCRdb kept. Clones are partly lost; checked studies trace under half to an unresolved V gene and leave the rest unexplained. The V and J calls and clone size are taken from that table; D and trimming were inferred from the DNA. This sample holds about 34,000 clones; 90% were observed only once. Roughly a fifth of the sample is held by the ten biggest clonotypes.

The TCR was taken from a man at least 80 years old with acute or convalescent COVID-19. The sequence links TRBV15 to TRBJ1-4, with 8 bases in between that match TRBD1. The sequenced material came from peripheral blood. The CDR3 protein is CATSTRTGLGEKLFF. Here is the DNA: TGTGCCACCAGCACCCGGACAGGGCTCGGGGAAAAACTGTTTTTT.